What follows is one T cell receptor beta chain and its context. Produced via immunoSEQ multiplex PCR; TCRdb's table is partial and in-frame only. The table shows fewer than 1.8 million clones, with approximately 98.5% occurring only once. Trimming stripped 3 bases from V and 10 bases from J, with 13 bases between. The CDR3 totals 12 residues. Germline V gene sequence: CDR1 SGHNT, CDR2 YYREEE (reference sequence). This sample is drawn from a study of shared clonotypes between healthy human individuals. The rearrangement links TRBV5-4 to TRBJ1-2, with D uncertain. The receptor was isolated from a man aged 25-45 years in good health. Material: naive CD4+ T cells sorted from blood. Subset in this sample: CD45RA+ positively selected. Here the CDR3 reads CASSWPTWDYTF. In DNA, the CDR3 is TGTGCCAGCAGCTGGCCCACTTGGGACTACACCTTC.